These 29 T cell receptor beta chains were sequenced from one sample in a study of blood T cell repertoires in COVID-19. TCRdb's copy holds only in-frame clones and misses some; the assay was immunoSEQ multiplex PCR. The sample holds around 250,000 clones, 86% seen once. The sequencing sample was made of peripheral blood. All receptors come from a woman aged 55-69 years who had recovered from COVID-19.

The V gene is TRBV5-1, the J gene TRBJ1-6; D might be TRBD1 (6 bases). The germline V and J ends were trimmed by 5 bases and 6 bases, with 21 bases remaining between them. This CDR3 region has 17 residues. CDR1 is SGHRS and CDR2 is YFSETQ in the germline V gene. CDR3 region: CASSRFQPGGFNSPLHF. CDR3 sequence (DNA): TGCGCCAGCAGTCGATTCCAACCGGGGGGCTTTAATTCACCCCTCCACTTT.

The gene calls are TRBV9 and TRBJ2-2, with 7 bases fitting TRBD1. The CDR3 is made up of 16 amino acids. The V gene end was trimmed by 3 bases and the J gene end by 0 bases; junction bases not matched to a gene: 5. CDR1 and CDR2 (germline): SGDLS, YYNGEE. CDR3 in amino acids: CASSAGQPPNTGELFF. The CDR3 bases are TGTGCCAGCAGCGCGGGACAGCCTCCGAACACCGGGGAGCTGTTTTTT.

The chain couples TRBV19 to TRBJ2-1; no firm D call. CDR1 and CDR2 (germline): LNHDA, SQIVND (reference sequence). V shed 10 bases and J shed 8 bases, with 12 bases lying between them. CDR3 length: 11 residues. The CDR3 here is CANLHLDEQFF. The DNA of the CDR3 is TGTGCCAACCTACACCTAGATGAGCAGTTCTTC.

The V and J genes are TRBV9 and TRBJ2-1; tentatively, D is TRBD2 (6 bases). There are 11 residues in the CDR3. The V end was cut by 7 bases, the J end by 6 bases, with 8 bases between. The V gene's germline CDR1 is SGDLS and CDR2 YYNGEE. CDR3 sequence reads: CASGDFNEQFF. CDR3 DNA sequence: TGTGCCAGCGGGGACTTCAATGAGCAGTTCTTC. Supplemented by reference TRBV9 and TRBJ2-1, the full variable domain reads DSGVTQTPKHLITATGQRVTLRCSPRSGDLSVYWYQQSLDQGLQFLIQYYNGEERAKGNILERFSAQQFPDLHSELNLSSLELGDSALYFCASGDFNEQFFGPGTRLTVL.

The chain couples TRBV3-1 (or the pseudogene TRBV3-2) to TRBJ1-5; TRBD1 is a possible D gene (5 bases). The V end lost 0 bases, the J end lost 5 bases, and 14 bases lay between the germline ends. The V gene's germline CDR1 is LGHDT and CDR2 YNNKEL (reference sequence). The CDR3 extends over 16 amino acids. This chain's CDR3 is CASSQELGGGDQPQHF. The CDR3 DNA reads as TGTGCCAGCAGCCAAGAGTTGGGGGGGGGTGATCAGCCCCAGCATTTT.

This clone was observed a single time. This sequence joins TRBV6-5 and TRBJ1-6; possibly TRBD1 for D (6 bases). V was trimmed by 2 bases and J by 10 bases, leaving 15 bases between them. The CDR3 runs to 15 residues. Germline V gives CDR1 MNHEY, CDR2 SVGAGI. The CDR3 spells CASSYAQGRGSPLHF. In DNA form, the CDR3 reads TGTGCCAGCAGTTACGCCCAGGGGAGAGGATCACCCCTCCACTTT.

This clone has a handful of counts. The CDR3 DNA sequence: TGTGCCAGCGCTCGACAGGGGGCGAACGAGCAGTACTTC. This sequence encodes CASARQGANEQYF. This rearrangement joins TRBV25-1 to TRBJ2-7, with 10 bases lining up with TRBD1. With 8 bases clipped from V and 5 bases from J, the junction kept 6 bases outside the gene matches. The germline V gene has CDR1 MGHDK and CDR2 SYGVNS. The CDR3 extends over 13 amino acids.

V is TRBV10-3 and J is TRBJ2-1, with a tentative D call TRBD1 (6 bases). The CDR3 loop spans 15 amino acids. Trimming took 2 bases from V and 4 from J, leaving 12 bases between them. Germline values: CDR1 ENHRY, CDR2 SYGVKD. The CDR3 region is CAISEAGEPYNEQFF. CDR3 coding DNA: TGTGCCATCAGTGAGGCAGGGGAGCCGTACAATGAGCAGTTCTTC.

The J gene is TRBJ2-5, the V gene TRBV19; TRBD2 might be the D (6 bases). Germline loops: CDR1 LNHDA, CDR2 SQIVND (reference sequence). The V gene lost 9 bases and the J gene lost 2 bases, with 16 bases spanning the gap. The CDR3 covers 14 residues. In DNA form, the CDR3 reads TGTGCCAGCAACCCCCCGGGACTGCAAGAGACCCAGTACTTC. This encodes CASNPPGLQETQYF.

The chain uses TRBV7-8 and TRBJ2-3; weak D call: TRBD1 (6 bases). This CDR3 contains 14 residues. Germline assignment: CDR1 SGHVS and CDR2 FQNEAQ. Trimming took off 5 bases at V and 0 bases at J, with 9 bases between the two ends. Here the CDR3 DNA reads TGTGCCAGCAGCCTGGGACATAGCACAGATACGCAGTATTTT. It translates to CASSLGHSTDTQYF.

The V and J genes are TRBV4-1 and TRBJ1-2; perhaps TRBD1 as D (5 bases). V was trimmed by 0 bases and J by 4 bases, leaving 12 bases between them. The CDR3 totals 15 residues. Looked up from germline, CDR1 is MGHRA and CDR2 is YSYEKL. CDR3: CASSQDRRVGYGYTF. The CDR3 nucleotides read TGCGCCAGCAGCCAAGATCGCAGGGTGGGCTATGGCTACACCTTC.

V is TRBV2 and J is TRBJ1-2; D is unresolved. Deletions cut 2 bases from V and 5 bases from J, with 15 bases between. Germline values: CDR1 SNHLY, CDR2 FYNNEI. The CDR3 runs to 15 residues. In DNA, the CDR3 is TGTGCCAGCAGTGAATTGGGAGTAGGGCTATATGGCTACACCTTC. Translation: CASSELGVGLYGYTF.

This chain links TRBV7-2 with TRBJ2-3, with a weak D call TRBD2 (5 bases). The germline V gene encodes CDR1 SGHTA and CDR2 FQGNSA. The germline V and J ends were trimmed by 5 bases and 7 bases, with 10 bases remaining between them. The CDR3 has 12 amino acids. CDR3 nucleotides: TGTGCCAGCAGCCAGCAGCGGTATACGCAGTATTTT. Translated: CASSQQRYTQYF.

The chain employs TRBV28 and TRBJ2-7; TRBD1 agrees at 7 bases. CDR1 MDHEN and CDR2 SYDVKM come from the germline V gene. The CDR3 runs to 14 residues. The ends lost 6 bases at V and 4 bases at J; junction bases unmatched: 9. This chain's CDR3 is CASRNPDRPYEQYF. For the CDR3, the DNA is TGTGCCAGCAGAAATCCGGACAGGCCTTACGAGCAGTACTTC.

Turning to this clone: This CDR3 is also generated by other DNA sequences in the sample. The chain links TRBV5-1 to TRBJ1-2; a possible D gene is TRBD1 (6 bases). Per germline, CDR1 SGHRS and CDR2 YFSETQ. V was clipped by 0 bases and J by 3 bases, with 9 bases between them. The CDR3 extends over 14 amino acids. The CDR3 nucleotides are TGCGCCAGCAGCTTGGACCGGACAGACTATGGCTACACCTTC. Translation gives CASSLDRTDYGYTF.

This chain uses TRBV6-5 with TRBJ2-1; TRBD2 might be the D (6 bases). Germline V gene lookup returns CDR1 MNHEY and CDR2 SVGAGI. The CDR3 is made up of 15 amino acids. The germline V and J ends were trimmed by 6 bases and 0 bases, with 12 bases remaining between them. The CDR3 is CASRPTSISYNEQFF. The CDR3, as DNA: TGTGCCAGCAGGCCCACTAGCATCTCCTACAATGAGCAGTTCTTC.

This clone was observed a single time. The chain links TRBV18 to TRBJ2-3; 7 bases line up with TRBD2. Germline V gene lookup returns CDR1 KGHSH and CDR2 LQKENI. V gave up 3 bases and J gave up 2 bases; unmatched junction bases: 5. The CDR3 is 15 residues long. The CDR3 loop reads CASSPLGDYTDTQYF. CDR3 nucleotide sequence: TGTGCCAGCTCACCGTTAGGGGACTACACAGATACGCAGTATTTT.

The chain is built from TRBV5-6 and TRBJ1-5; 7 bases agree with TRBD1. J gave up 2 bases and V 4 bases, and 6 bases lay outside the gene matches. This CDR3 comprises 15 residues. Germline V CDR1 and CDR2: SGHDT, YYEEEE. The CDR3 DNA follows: TGTGCCAGCAGCACCGACAGGGTGGGCAATCAGCCCCAGCATTTT. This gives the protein CASSTDRVGNQPQHF.

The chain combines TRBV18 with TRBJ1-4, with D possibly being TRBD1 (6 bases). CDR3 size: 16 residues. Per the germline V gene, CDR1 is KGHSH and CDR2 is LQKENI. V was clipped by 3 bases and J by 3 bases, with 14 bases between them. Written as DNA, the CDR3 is TGTGCCAGCTCACCGTTCTCGGGACATTCTAATGAAAAACTGTTTTTT. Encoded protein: CASSPFSGHSNEKLFF.

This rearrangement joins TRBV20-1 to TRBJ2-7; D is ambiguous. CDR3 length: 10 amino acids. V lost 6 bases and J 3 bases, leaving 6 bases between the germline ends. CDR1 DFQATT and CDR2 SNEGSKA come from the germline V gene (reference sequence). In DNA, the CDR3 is TGCAGTGCAACGAGCTACGAGCAGTACTTC. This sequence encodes CSATSYEQYF.

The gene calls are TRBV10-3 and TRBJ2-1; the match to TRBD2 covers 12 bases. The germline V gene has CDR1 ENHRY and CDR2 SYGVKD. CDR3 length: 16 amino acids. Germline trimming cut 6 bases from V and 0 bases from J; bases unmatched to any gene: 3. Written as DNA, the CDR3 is TGTGCCATCAGACCGGGACTAGCGGGCTCCTACAATGAGCAGTTCTTC. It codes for CAIRPGLAGSYNEQFF.

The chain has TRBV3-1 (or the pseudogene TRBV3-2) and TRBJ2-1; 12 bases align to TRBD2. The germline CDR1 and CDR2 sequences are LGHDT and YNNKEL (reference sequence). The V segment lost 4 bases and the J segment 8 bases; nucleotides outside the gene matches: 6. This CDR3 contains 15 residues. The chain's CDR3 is CASSPSSGGDDEQFF. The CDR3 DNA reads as TGTGCCAGCAGCCCCTCTAGCGGGGGGGACGATGAGCAGTTCTTC.

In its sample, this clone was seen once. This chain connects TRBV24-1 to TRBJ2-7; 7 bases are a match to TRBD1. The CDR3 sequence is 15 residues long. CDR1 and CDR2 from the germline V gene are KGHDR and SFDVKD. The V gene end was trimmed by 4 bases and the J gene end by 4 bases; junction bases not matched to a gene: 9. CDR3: CATSDPALTGYEQYF. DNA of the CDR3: TGTGCCACCAGTGACCCAGCGTTGACAGGGTACGAGCAGTACTTC.

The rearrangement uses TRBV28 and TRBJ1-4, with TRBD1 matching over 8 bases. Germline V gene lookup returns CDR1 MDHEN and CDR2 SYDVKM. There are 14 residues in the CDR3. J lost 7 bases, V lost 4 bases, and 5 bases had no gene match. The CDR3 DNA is TGTGCCAGCAGTTCAGGACAGGGCTCTGAAAAACTGTTTTTT. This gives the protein CASSSGQGSEKLFF.

CDR3 loop: CASSPPPREKLFF. In nucleotides, the CDR3 is TGCGCCAGCAGCCCGCCCCCTAGGGAAAAACTGTTTTTT. The chain employs TRBV23-1 and TRBJ1-4; D call uncertain. TRBV23-1 is an open reading frame whose function is uncertain. CDR3 size: 13 residues. The ends were cut back, 6 bases at V and 8 bases at J, with 13 bases in the middle.

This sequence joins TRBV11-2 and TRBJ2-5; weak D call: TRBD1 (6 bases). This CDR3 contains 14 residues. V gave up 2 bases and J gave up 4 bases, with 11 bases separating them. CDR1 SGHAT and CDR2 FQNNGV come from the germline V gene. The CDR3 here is CASSLNAGVETQYF. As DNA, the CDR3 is TGTGCCAGCAGCTTAAACGCAGGGGTAGAGACCCAGTACTTC.

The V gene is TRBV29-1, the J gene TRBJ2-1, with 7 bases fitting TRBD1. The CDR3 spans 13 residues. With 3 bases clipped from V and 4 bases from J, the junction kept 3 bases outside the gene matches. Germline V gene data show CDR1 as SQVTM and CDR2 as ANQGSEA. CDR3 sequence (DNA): TGCAGCGTTGATACAGGGGAGTACAATGAGCAGTTCTTC. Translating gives CSVDTGEYNEQFF.

CDR3 in amino acids: CASSPAVQFNEKLFF. The CDR3 region has the DNA TGCGCCAGCAGCCCGGCCGTACAGTTTAATGAAAAACTGTTTTTT. The chain combines TRBV5-1 with TRBJ1-4; D remains ambiguous. The CDR3 has 15 amino acids. Deletions cut 4 bases from V and 4 bases from J, with 14 bases between. Germline CDR1 and CDR2: SGHRS and YFSETQ.

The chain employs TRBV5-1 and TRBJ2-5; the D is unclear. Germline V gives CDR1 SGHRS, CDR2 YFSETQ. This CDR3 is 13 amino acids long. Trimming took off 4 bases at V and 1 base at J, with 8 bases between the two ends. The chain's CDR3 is CASSPSSQETQYF. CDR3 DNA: TGCGCCAGCAGCCCCTCCAGCCAAGAGACCCAGTACTTC.